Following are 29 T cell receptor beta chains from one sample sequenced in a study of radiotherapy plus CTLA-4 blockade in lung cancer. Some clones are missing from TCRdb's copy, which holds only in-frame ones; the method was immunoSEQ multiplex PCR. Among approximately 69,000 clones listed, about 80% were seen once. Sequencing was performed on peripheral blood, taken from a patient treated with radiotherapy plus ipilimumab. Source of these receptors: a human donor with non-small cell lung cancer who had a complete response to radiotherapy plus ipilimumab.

The CDR3 region is CASSGDRNQPQHF. CDR3 DNA: TGTGCCAGCAGTGGGGACAGAAATCAGCCCCAGCATTTT. The chain carries TRBV6-5 and TRBJ1-5; 7 bases agree with TRBD1. Germline values: CDR1 MNHEY, CDR2 SVGAGI. With V trimmed by 5 bases and J by 4 bases, 2 bases remained unmatched. The CDR3 runs to 13 residues.

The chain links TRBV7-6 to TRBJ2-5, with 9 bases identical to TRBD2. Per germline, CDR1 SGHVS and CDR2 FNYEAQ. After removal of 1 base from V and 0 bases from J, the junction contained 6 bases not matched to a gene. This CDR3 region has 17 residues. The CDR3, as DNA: TGTGCCAGCAGCTTAGGGGCTAGCGGGACATACCAAGAGACCCAGTACTTC. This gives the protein CASSLGASGTYQETQYF.

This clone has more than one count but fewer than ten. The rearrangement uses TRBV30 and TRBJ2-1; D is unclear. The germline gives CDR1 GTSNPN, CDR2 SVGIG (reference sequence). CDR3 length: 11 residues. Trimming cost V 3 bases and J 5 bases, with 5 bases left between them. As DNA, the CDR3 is TGTGCCTGGAGCCTAAACAATGAGCAGTTCTTC. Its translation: CAWSLNNEQFF.

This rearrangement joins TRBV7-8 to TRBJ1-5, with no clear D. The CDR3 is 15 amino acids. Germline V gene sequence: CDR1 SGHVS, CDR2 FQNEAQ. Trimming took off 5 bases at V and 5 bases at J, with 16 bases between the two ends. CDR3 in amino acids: CASSAGFDDDQPQHF. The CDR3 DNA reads TGTGCCAGCAGCGCGGGATTCGATGACGATCAGCCCCAGCATTTT.

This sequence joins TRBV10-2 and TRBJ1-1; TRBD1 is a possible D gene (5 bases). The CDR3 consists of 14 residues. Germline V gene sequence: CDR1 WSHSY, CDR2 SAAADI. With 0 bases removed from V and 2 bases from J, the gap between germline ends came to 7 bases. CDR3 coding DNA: TGCGCCAGCAGTGAGTCGCAGGGCAACACTGAAGCTTTCTTT. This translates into CASSESQGNTEAFF.

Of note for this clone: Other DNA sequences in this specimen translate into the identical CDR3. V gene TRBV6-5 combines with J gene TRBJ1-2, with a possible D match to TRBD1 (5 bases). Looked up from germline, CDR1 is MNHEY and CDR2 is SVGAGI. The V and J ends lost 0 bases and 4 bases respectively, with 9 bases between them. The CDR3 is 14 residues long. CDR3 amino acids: CASSYSAGPYGYTF. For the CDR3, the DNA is TGTGCCAGCAGTTACTCGGCAGGGCCCTATGGCTACACCTTC.

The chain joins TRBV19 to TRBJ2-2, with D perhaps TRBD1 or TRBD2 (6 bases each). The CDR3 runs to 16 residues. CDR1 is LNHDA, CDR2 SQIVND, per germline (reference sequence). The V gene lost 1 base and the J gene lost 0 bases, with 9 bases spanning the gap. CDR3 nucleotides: TGTGCCAGTAGTATAGTTCGGGGGCCGAACACCGGGGAGCTGTTTTTT. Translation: CASSIVRGPNTGELFF. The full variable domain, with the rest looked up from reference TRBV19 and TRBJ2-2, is DGGITQSPKYLFRKEGQNVTLSCEQNLNHDAMYWYRQDPGQGLRLIYYSQIVNDFQKGDIAEGYSVSREKKESFPLTVTSAQKNPTAFYLCASSIVRGPNTGELFFGEGSRLTVL.

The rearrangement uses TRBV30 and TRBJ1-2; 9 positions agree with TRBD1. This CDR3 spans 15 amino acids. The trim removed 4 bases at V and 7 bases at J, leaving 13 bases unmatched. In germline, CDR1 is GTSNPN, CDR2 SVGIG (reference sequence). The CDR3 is CAWNRGWDRAGGYTF. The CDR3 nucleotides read TGTGCCTGGAATCGGGGTTGGGACAGGGCGGGTGGCTACACCTTC.

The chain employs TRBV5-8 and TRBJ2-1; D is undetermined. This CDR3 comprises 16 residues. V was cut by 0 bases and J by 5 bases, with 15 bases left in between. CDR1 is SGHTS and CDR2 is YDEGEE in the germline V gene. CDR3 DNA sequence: TGTGCCAGCAGCTTGGCCTACAACCCAGCCAACAATGAGCAGTTCTTC. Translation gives CASSLAYNPANNEQFF. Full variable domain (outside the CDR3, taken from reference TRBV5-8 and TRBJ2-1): EAGVTQSPTHLIKTRGQQATLRCSPISGHTSVYWYQQALGLGLQFLLWYDEGEERNRGNFPPRFSGRQFPNYSSELNVNALELEDSALYLCASSLAYNPANNEQFFGPGTRLTVL.

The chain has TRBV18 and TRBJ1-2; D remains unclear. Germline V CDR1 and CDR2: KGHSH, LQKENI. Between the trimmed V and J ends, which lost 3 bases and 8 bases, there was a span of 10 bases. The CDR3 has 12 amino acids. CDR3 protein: CASSPHPRGYTF. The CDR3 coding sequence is TGTGCCAGCTCACCGCACCCGAGAGGCTACACCTTC.

The CDR3 sequence is CASSWTVSGNTIYF. The CDR3 nucleotides read TGTGCCAGCAGTTGGACAGTCTCTGGAAACACCATATATTTT. This chain links TRBV6-6 with TRBJ1-3, with D maybe TRBD1 (6 bases). V was trimmed by 4 bases and J by 0 bases, leaving 7 bases between them. This CDR3 has 14 residues. Per the germline V gene, CDR1 is MNHNY and CDR2 is SVGAGI (reference sequence).

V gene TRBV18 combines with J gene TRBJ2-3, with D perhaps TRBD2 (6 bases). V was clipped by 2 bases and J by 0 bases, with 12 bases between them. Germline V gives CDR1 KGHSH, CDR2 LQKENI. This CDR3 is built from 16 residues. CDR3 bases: TGTGCCAGCTCACCAAGTGGCGGGGCGAGCACAGATACGCAGTATTTT. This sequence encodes CASSPSGGASTDTQYF.

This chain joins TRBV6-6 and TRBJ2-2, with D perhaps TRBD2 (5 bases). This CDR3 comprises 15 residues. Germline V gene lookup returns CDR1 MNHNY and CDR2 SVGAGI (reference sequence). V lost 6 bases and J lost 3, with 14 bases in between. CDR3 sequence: CASSPERTYTGELFF. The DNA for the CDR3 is TGTGCCAGCAGCCCTGAGCGGACCTACACCGGGGAGCTGTTTTTT.

The CDR3 region has the DNA TGTGCCAGCAGCTTAGCTCAGACTAGCGGGAGTCCAGATGAGCAGTTCTTC. This gives the protein CASSLAQTSGSPDEQFF. The V gene is TRBV11-2, the J gene TRBJ2-1, with 12 bases fitting TRBD2. The length of the CDR3 is 17 residues. The germline CDR1 and CDR2 sequences are SGHAT and FQNNGV. The trim removed 1 base at V and 8 bases at J, leaving 9 bases unmatched. Together with reference TRBV11-2 and TRBJ2-1, the CDR3 gives the full variable domain: EAGVAQSPRYKIIEKRQSVAFWCNPISGHATLYWYQQILGQGPKLLIQFQNNGVVDDSQLPKDRFSAERLKGVDSTLKIQPAKLEDSAVYLCASSLAQTSGSPDEQFFGPGTRLTVL.

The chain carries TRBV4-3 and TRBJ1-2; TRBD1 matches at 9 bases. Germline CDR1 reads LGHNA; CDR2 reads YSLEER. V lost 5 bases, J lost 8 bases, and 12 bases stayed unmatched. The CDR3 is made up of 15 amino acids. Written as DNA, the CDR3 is TGCGCCAGCAGCTCTCTCTTGGACAGGGGACAGGGCTACACCTTC. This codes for CASSSLLDRGQGYTF.

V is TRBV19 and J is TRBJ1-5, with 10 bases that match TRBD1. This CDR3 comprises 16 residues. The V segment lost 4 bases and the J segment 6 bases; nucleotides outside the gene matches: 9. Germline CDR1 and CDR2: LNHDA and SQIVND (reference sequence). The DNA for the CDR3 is TGTGCCAGTAGTAGCGCCGACAGGGGGCGCGGTCAGCCCCAGCATTTT. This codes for CASSSADRGRGQPQHF. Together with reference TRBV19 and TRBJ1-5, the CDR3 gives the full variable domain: DGGITQSPKYLFRKEGQNVTLSCEQNLNHDAMYWYRQDPGQGLRLIYYSQIVNDFQKGDIAEGYSVSREKKESFPLTVTSAQKNPTAFYLCASSSADRGRGQPQHFGDGTRLSIL.

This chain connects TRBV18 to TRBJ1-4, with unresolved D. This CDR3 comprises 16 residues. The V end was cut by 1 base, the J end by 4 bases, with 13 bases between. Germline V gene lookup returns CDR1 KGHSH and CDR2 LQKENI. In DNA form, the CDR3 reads TGTGCCAGCTCACCACTAGTTGGCCGAGATAATGAAAAACTGTTTTTT. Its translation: CASSPLVGRDNEKLFF.

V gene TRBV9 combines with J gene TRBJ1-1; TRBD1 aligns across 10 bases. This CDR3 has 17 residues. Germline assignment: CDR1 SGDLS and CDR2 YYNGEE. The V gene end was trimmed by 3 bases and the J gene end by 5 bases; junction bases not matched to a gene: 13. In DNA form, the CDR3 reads TGTGCCAGCAGCGCCAGCCTTTTCTTGGACAGGGGGACTGAAGCTTTCTTT. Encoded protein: CASSASLFLDRGTEAFF.

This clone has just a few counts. The CDR3 here is CSAPDKFKAFF. The DNA of the CDR3 is TGCAGTGCTCCGGACAAGTTTAAAGCTTTCTTT. J is TRBJ1-1 and V is TRBV20-1, with D possibly TRBD1 on 5 matching bases. The CDR3 consists of 11 residues. Deletions cut 5 bases from V and 9 bases from J, with 13 bases between. Per germline, CDR1 DFQATT and CDR2 SNEGSKA (reference sequence).

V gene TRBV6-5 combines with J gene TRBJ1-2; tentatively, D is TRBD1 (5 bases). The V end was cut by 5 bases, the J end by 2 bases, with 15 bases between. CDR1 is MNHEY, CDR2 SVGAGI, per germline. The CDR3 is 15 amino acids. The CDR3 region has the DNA TGTGCCAGCAGTCCCTTCCAGGGAGCAAACTATGGCTACACCTTC. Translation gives CASSPFQGANYGYTF.

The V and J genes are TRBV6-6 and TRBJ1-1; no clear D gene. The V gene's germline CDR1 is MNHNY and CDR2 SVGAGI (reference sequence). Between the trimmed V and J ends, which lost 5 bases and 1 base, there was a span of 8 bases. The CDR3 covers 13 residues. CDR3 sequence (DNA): TGTGCCAGCAGTCCGCGGGGGAACACTGAAGCTTTCTTT. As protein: CASSPRGNTEAFF.

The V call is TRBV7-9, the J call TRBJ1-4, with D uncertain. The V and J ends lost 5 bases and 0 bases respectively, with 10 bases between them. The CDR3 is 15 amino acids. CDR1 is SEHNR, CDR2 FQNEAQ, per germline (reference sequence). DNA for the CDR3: TGTGCCAGCAGCCCGAGCCCTGCAACTAATGAAAAACTGTTTTTT. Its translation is CASSPSPATNEKLFF.

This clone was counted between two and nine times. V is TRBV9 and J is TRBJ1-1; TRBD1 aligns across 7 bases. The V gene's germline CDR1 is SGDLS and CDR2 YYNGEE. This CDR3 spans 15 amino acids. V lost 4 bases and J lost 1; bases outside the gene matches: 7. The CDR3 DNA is TGTGCCAGCAGCCCGCCCAGGACAGGGAACACTGAAGCTTTCTTT. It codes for CASSPPRTGNTEAFF.

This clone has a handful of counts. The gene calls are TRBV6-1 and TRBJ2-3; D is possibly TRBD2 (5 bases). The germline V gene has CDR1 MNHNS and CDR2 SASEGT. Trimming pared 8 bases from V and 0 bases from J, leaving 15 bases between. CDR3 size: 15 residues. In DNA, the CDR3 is TGTGCCAGCTTCAGCGGCTGGATAAGCACAGATACGCAGTATTTT. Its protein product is CASFSGWISTDTQYF.

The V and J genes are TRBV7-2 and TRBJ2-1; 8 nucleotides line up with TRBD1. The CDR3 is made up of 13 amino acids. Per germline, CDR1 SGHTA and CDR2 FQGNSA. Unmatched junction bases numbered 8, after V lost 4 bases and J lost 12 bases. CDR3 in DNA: TGTGCCAGCAGCTCAGACAGGGGAGGCGGGCAGTTCTTC. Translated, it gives CASSSDRGGGQFF.

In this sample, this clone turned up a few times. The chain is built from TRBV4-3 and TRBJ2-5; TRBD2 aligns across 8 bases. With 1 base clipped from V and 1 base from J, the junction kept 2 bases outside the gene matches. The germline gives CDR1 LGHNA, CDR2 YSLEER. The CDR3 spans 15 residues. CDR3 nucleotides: TGCGCCAGCAGCCAAGGGACTAGCTTCCAAGAGACCCAGTACTTC. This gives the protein CASSQGTSFQETQYF.

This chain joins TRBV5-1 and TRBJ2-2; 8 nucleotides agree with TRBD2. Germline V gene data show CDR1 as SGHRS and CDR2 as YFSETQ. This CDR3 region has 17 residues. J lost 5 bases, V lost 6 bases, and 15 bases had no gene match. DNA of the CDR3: TGCGCCAGCACCCCAGAGGTTCTTAGCGGGATAACCGGGGAGCTGTTTTTT. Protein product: CASTPEVLSGITGELFF.

CDR3 loop: CASSRRLVNTGELFF. The CDR3 coding sequence is TGTGCCAGCAGCCGAAGACTAGTTAACACCGGGGAGCTGTTTTTT. This chain uses TRBV7-9 with TRBJ2-2, with a possible D match to TRBD2 (6 bases). Germline V gives CDR1 SEHNR, CDR2 FQNEAQ (reference sequence). The CDR3 runs to 15 residues. V was cut by 5 bases and J by 2 bases, with 12 bases left in between.

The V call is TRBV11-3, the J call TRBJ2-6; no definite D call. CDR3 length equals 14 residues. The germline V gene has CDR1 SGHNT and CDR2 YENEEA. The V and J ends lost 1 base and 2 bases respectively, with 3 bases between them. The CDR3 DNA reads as TGTGCCAGCAGCTTAGGTACTGGGGCCAACGTCCTGACTTTC. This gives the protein CASSLGTGANVLTF.